The 24 T cell receptor beta chains given below trace back to one sample, sequenced in a study of long-term antiretroviral therapy in people with HIV. They ran version v3.0 of the immunoSEQ assay at survey level. Here immunoSEQ multiplex PCR was the method, and the copy in TCRdb shows in-frame clones only, minus some. The table lists about 17,000 clones, 75% to 85% of them singletons. This material consisted of unsorted PBMCs, taken at the start of antiretroviral therapy. All receptors derive from a man between 25 and 39 years old with HIV.

This rearrangement joins TRBV29-1 to TRBJ2-7, with D tentatively TRBD1 (6 bases). V gave up 5 bases and J gave up 3 bases, with 11 bases separating them. The CDR3 contains 12 residues. Per germline, CDR1 SQVTM and CDR2 ANQGSEA. The DNA of the CDR3 is TGCAGCGTTCCGGGACATGACTACGAGCAGTACTTC. It is translated as CSVPGHDYEQYF.

There are a few counts of this clone. This rearrangement joins TRBV10-1 to TRBJ2-2; 11 nucleotides agree with TRBD1. After removal of 6 bases from V and 6 bases from J, the junction contained 0 bases not matched to a gene. CDR1 WNHNN and CDR2 SYGVQD come from the germline V gene (reference sequence). The CDR3 is made up of 13 amino acids. CDR3 protein: CASRGQGAGELFF. Here the CDR3 DNA reads TGCGCCAGCAGGGGACAGGGGGCCGGGGAGCTGTTTTTT.

The chain carries TRBV28 and TRBJ2-5, with a weak D call TRBD2 (6 bases). Trimming pared 5 bases from V and 2 bases from J, leaving 24 bases between. This CDR3 region has 18 residues. Germline V gives CDR1 MDHEN, CDR2 SYDVKM. As DNA, the CDR3 is TGTGCCAGCAGTACGGGTCTGCTCGGGAGAAGATTGCAAGAGACCCAGTACTTC. This gives the protein CASSTGLLGRRLQETQYF.

This clone occurred a few times. The CDR3 region is CASSSGTDVTQPQHF. CDR3 DNA sequence: TGTGCCAGCAGCTCCGGGACAGATGTCACTCAGCCCCAGCATTTT. The chain links TRBV27 to TRBJ1-5, with 7 bases matching TRBD1. The CDR3 consists of 15 residues. Losses at the gene ends were 6 bases for V and 6 bases for J; bases not matched to a gene: 11. CDR1 is MNHEY and CDR2 is SMNVEV in the germline V gene (reference sequence).

The chain joins TRBV5-8 to TRBJ2-4, with a possible D match to TRBD2 (5 bases). Germline values: CDR1 SGHTS, CDR2 YDEGEE. This CDR3 has 12 residues. V was cut by 0 bases and J by 10 bases, with 8 bases left in between. The CDR3 here is CASSLGRGIQYF. The DNA of the CDR3 is TGTGCCAGCAGCTTGGGACGGGGTATTCAGTACTTC.

This clone qualifies as medium-sized. The sample contains more than one DNA sequence encoding this CDR3. V and J are TRBV4-2 and TRBJ1-1; 10 bases are a match to TRBD1. Germline V lookup: CDR1 LGHNA, CDR2 YNFKEQ. The CDR3 contains 14 residues. V lost 2 bases and J lost 4; bases outside the gene matches: 1. CDR3 residues: CASSQWTGGTEAFF. CDR3 DNA sequence: TGTGCCAGCAGCCAATGGACAGGGGGCACTGAAGCTTTCTTT.

This rearrangement joins TRBV28 to TRBJ1-2; TRBD1 agrees at 7 bases. The CDR3 loop spans 14 amino acids. Germline trimming cut 4 bases from V and 7 bases from J; bases unmatched to any gene: 9. Germline V gene sequence: CDR1 MDHEN, CDR2 SYDVKM. Here the CDR3 DNA reads TGTGCCAGCAGTTCCCTAGACAGGGCCCTTGGCTACACCTTC. Its translation: CASSSLDRALGYTF.

This clone was picked up a small number of times. This chain connects TRBV5-6 to TRBJ2-7; D is ambiguous. The germline CDR1 and CDR2 sequences are SGHDT and YYEEEE. CDR3 size: 12 residues. Between the trimmed V and J ends, which lost 0 bases and 2 bases, there was a span of 3 bases. In DNA, the CDR3 is TGTGCCAGCAGCTTGGCGACCTACGAGCAGTACTTC. Translating it yields CASSLATYEQYF.

The chain couples TRBV2 to TRBJ1-2, with 10 nucleotides matching TRBD1. CDR3 size: 14 residues. Germline values: CDR1 SNHLY, CDR2 FYNNEI. Unmatched junction bases numbered 4, after V lost 4 bases and J lost 5 bases. Written as DNA, the CDR3 is TGTGCCAGCAGTGGACAGGGGGCTGAGTATGGCTACACCTTC. This encodes CASSGQGAEYGYTF.

The table lists this clone with a count of one. The rearrangement links TRBV6-6 to TRBJ2-2, with D hard to call. CDR1 MNHNY and CDR2 SVGAGI come from the germline V gene (reference sequence). CDR3 size: 14 residues. V shed 4 bases and J shed 3 bases, with 9 bases lying between them. In nucleotides, the CDR3 is TGTGCCAGCAGTTGGACCGGCGACACCGGGGAGCTGTTTTTT. It specifies CASSWTGDTGELFF.

The CDR3 nucleotides are TGCGCCAGCAGTGCGGGACTCCCCGAAGAGACCCAGTACTTC. Its protein product is CASSAGLPEETQYF. The rearrangement uses TRBV10-1 and TRBJ2-5; weak D call: TRBD2 (6 bases). The CDR3 consists of 14 residues. Germline CDR1 WNHNN, CDR2 SYGVQD (reference sequence). The V gene lost 4 bases and the J gene lost 3 bases, with 12 bases spanning the gap.

This clone is judged medium-sized. The chain combines TRBV5-6 with TRBJ2-5; possible D gene TRBD2, 6 bases. Germline assignment: CDR1 SGHDT and CDR2 YYEEEE. V was pared by 4 bases and J by 3 bases, with 16 bases between. This CDR3 is 15 amino acids long. In nucleotides, the CDR3 is TGTGCCAGCAGCGTTAGACTCTGGGGGGAAGAGACCCAGTACTTC. As protein: CASSVRLWGEETQYF.

This clone was counted a single time. This chain links TRBV7-9 with TRBJ1-4, with D possibly TRBD1 on 5 matching bases. Trimming cost V 5 bases and J 0 bases, with 16 bases left between them. Germline lookup yields CDR1 SEHNR and CDR2 FQNEAQ (reference sequence). The length of the CDR3 is 17 residues. The CDR3 region has the DNA TGTGCCAGCAGCCCCCGGGCAGGGCGCCCAACTAATGAAAAACTGTTTTTT. Protein: CASSPRAGRPTNEKLFF.

The chain links TRBV28 to TRBJ1-4, with unresolved D. V lost 6 bases and J 0 bases, leaving 8 bases between the germline ends. The V gene's germline CDR1 is MDHEN and CDR2 SYDVKM. CDR3 length: 14 residues. Here the CDR3 reads CASSDPATNEKLFF. The CDR3 region has the DNA TGTGCCAGCAGCGATCCTGCAACTAATGAAAAACTGTTTTTT.

The genes are TRBV6-1 and TRBJ1-5, with D uncertain. CDR1 and CDR2 (germline): MNHNS, SASEGT. There are 13 residues in the CDR3. Trimming removed 3 bases from V and 3 bases from J, with 6 bases in between. The CDR3 here is CASSEVPNQPQHF. CDR3 nucleotides: TGTGCCAGCAGTGAGGTACCCAATCAGCCCCAGCATTTT.

J is TRBJ2-2 and V is TRBV4-3; 7 bases are a match to TRBD2. From germline, CDR1 is LGHNA and CDR2 YSLEER. The CDR3 sequence is 17 residues long. Trimming cost V 5 bases and J 5 bases; bases outside gene matches: 14. The CDR3 nucleotides read TGCGCCAGCAGCGAAGGGACCGCTTGGGGGGGTACCGGGGAGCTGTTTTTT. It is translated as CASSEGTAWGGTGELFF.

The chain combines TRBV4-3 with TRBJ2-6; D call uncertain. This CDR3 is built from 14 residues. CDR1 is LGHNA, CDR2 YSLEER, per germline. Trimming pared 0 bases from V and 11 bases from J, leaving 11 bases between. This CDR3 reads CASSQDAVYDVLTF. The DNA of the CDR3 is TGCGCCAGCAGCCAAGACGCCGTTTACGACGTCCTGACTTTC.

This clone was observed a few times. The chain carries TRBV28 and TRBJ1-2; the match to TRBD1 covers 9 bases. Germline CDR1 MDHEN, CDR2 SYDVKM. After removal of 4 bases from V and 5 bases from J, the junction contained 5 bases not matched to a gene. This CDR3 is built from 14 residues. DNA of the CDR3: TGTGCCAGCAGTTCAACAGGGGGCGCGTATGGCTACACCTTC. Translating gives CASSSTGGAYGYTF.

This clone occurred a few times. V gene TRBV7-8 combines with J gene TRBJ1-6; D may be TRBD1 (5 bases). The CDR3 spans 15 residues. Germline V gene data show CDR1 as SGHVS and CDR2 as FQNEAQ. V shed 5 bases and J shed 10 bases, with 18 bases lying between them. In DNA form, the CDR3 reads TGTGCCAGCAGCCCCATCCAGGGCCATTACTCACCCCTCCACTTT. Encoded protein: CASSPIQGHYSPLHF.

The chain carries TRBV5-1 and TRBJ1-2; D unclear. The CDR3 is 14 residues long. V lost 0 bases and J lost 4, with 10 bases in between. Germline V gene lookup returns CDR1 SGHRS and CDR2 YFSETQ. This CDR3 is CASSLGTVTYGYTF. The CDR3 DNA sequence: TGCGCCAGCAGCTTGGGAACAGTTACCTATGGCTACACCTTC.

The rearrangement uses TRBV28 and TRBJ2-7; D remains unclear. The CDR3 covers 11 residues. The V end was cut by 4 bases, the J end by 5 bases, with 6 bases between. The V gene's germline CDR1 is MDHEN and CDR2 SYDVKM. CDR3 amino acids: CASSSLDEQYF. The CDR3, as DNA: TGTGCCAGCAGTTCCTTGGACGAGCAGTACTTC.

This clone was counted a single time. The chain carries TRBV4-3 and TRBJ1-1; D is unclear. The CDR3 extends over 13 amino acids. Germline CDR1 and CDR2: LGHNA and YSLEER. V dropped 0 bases and J dropped 5 bases, with 7 bases sitting between them. The CDR3: CASSQDLQTEAFF. DNA for the CDR3: TGCGCCAGCAGCCAAGATTTACAGACTGAAGCTTTCTTT.

The rearrangement uses TRBV29-1 and TRBJ1-2; TRBD1 matches at 7 bases. There are 14 residues in the CDR3. With V trimmed by 7 bases and J by 6 bases, 14 bases remained unmatched. Germline CDR1 is SQVTM and CDR2 is ANQGSEA. The CDR3 sequence is CSAILTGLGDGYTF. The CDR3 nucleotides read TGCAGCGCTATTCTGACAGGGCTGGGGGATGGCTACACCTTC.

V usage is TRBV5-6 and J usage is TRBJ2-7; TRBD1 agrees at 10 bases. Losses at the gene ends were 4 bases for V and 4 bases for J; bases not matched to a gene: 8. CDR3 size: 15 residues. Germline lookup yields CDR1 SGHDT and CDR2 YYEEEE. CDR3 coding DNA: TGTGCCAGCAGCACGGAGACAGGGGGCGGTTACGAGCAGTACTTC. Translating gives CASSTETGGGYEQYF.